Presented here are 28 T cell receptor beta chains from one specimen sequenced in a study of cytomegalovirus exposure and HLA in healthy donors (dated by TCRdb to the late 2010s). The library came from the immunoSEQ multiplex PCR assay. The multiplex PCR relied on a mix of 60 forward primers for TCR Vbeta segments and 13 reverse primers for TCR Jbeta segments. TCRdb provides this immuneACCESS table in a form limited to in-frame rearrangements. Some clones are lacking; in checked studies, under half of them reflect an unresolved V gene, and why the rest are absent is not known. The sample records 100,000 to 150,000 clones, 80% of which are singletons. 4% of the sample rests with the top ten. The specimen was PBMCs. Receptors were obtained from a woman between 40 and 50 years old in good health and CMV-seronegative.

The chain links TRBV2 to TRBJ2-5; D might be TRBD2 (6 bases). The CDR3 contains 20 residues. From germline, CDR1 is SNHLY and CDR2 FYNNEI. V gave up 0 bases and J gave up 4 bases, with 27 bases separating them. CDR3 residues: CASSEALRGRWRDSAETQYF. The CDR3 bases are TGTGCCAGCAGTGAAGCGCTGAGGGGTCGTTGGCGGGATTCAGCAGAGACCCAGTACTTC. The full variable domain, its missing parts supplied by reference TRBV2 and TRBJ2-5, is EPEVTQTPSHQVTQMGQEVILRCVPISNHLYFYWYRQILGQKVEFLVSFYNNEISEKSEIFDDQFSVERPDGSNFTLKIRSTKLEDSAMYFCASSEALRGRWRDSAETQYFGPGTRLLVL.

The chain links TRBV15 to TRBJ1-3; TRBD1 is a possible D gene (6 bases). Trimming left V 8 bases short and J 0 bases short, with 8 bases between. The CDR3 is 13 amino acids. Germline CDR1 reads LNHNV; CDR2 reads YYDKDF (reference sequence). The DNA for the CDR3 is TGTGCCACCGGACAGAACTCTGGAAACACCATATATTTT. It is translated as CATGQNSGNTIYF. Combining the CDR3 with reference TRBV15 and TRBJ1-3 gives the whole variable domain DAMVIQNPRYQVTQFGKPVTLSCSQTLNHNVMYWYQQKSSQAPKLLFHYYDKDFNNEADTPDNFQSRRPNTSFCFLDIRSPGLGDTAMYLCATGQNSGNTIYFGEGSWLTVV.

This clone was recorded a few times. This chain uses TRBV5-1 with TRBJ1-1, with a tentative D call TRBD1 (5 bases). CDR1 is SGHRS and CDR2 is YFSETQ in the germline V gene. V dropped 6 bases and J dropped 3 bases, with 15 bases sitting between them. The CDR3 sequence is 14 residues long. This CDR3 is CASTWGGGDTEAFF. The CDR3 nucleotides are TGCGCCAGCACCTGGGGGGGTGGGGACACTGAAGCTTTCTTT.

This clone was detected a few times. The CDR3 bases are TGTGCCAGTAGTAGGCTTGGGGCAGGGGGAATTCAGTACTTC. Translating gives CASSRLGAGGIQYF. This sequence joins TRBV19 and TRBJ2-4, with 7 nucleotides matching TRBD1. The germline V gene has CDR1 LNHDA and CDR2 SQIVND (reference sequence). The CDR3 sequence is 14 residues long. V trimming: 4 bases; J trimming: 10 bases; junction bases outside the gene matches: 10.

This chain links TRBV7-8 with TRBJ2-7; D unclear. The CDR3 is made up of 15 amino acids. Trimming cost V 6 bases and J 5 bases, with 20 bases left between them. Germline lookup yields CDR1 SGHVS and CDR2 FQNEAQ. CDR3 nucleotides: TGTGCCAGCAGTTCTGGGCCGCCGCTGCCAAACGAGCAGTACTTC. Translating it yields CASSSGPPLPNEQYF. Full variable domain (missing parts from reference TRBV7-8 and TRBJ2-7): GAGVSQSPRYKVAKRGQDVALRCDPISGHVSLFWYQQALGQGPEFLTYFQNEAQLDKSGLPSDRFFAERPEGSVSTLKIQRTQQEDSAVYLCASSSGPPLPNEQYFGPGTRLTVT.

This clone was detected only a few times. This rearrangement joins TRBV7-9 to TRBJ2-6, with D tentatively TRBD1 (6 bases). CDR3 length: 14 amino acids. V dropped 5 bases and J dropped 6 bases, with 11 bases sitting between them. In germline, CDR1 is SEHNR, CDR2 FQNEAQ (reference sequence). CDR3 in amino acids: CASSHRVTANVLTF. The DNA of the CDR3 is TGTGCCAGCAGCCACAGGGTTACGGCCAACGTCCTGACTTTC.

The V and J genes are TRBV28 and TRBJ2-7; 8 nucleotides align to TRBD2. Losses at the gene ends were 7 bases for V and 3 bases for J; bases not matched to a gene: 20. From germline, CDR1 is MDHEN and CDR2 SYDVKM. This CDR3 spans 18 amino acids. The CDR3 spells CASISSVRSGLEGYEQYF. The CDR3 coding sequence is TGTGCCAGCATCTCGTCCGTCCGATCGGGACTAGAAGGCTACGAGCAGTACTTC. Together with reference TRBV28 and TRBJ2-7, the CDR3 gives the full variable domain: DVKVTQSSRYLVKRTGEKVFLECVQDMDHENMFWYRQDPGLGLRLIYFSYDVKMKEKGDIPEGYSVSREKKERFSLILESASTNQTSMYLCASISSVRSGLEGYEQYFGPGTRLTVT.

This clone came up a few times. V and J are TRBV2 and TRBJ1-5, with TRBD1 identical over 7 bases. Germline lookup yields CDR1 SNHLY and CDR2 FYNNEI. The CDR3 is 16 amino acids. V lost 5 bases to trimming and J lost 2 bases; unmatched junction nucleotides: 9. The CDR3 DNA reads as TGTGCCAGCAGTCTTCGACAGGGCGAGGGCAATCAGCCCCAGCATTTT. It is translated as CASSLRQGEGNQPQHF.

The table lists this clone with a count of one. V gene TRBV9 combines with J gene TRBJ2-5; D may be TRBD2 (6 bases). V lost 4 bases to trimming and J lost 3 bases, with 10 bases between them. The V gene's germline CDR1 is SGDLS and CDR2 YYNGEE. The CDR3 sequence is 13 residues long. This CDR3 is CASSFGTEETQYF. The CDR3 DNA sequence: TGTGCCAGCAGCTTCGGGACTGAAGAGACCCAGTACTTC.

The rearrangement uses TRBV6-6 and TRBJ2-5; TRBD1 matches 8 bases. J was trimmed by 5 bases and V by 6 bases; bases with no gene match: 11. Germline V CDR1 and CDR2: MNHNY, SVGAGI (reference sequence). The CDR3 has 15 amino acids. The CDR3 DNA reads as TGTGCCAGCAGCCTTGGGACAGGCAGTGGGGAGACCCAGTACTTC. Residues: CASSLGTGSGETQYF.

The chain joins TRBV2 to TRBJ2-7, with D possibly being TRBD1 (5 bases). The CDR3 consists of 12 residues. The V end lost 1 base, the J end lost 4 bases, and 5 bases lay between the germline ends. The V gene's germline CDR1 is SNHLY and CDR2 FYNNEI. CDR3 amino acids: CASSEEGYEQYF. CDR3 bases: TGTGCCAGCAGTGAAGAGGGGTACGAGCAGTACTTC.

This chain joins TRBV7-8 and TRBJ2-7, with D perhaps TRBD1 (5 bases). V shed 5 bases and J shed 3 bases, with 8 bases lying between them. The CDR3 has 12 residues. Germline CDR1 is SGHVS and CDR2 is FQNEAQ. Written as DNA, the CDR3 is TGTGCCAGCAGCCCCAGGGACTACGAGCAGTACTTC. Its translation is CASSPRDYEQYF.

The chain employs TRBV10-1 and TRBJ1-1; 8 bases line up with TRBD1. CDR1 is WNHNN, CDR2 SYGVQD, per germline (reference sequence). The J segment lost 7 bases and the V segment lost 4 bases, leaving 5 bases of the junction unmatched. The CDR3 extends over 13 amino acids. CDR3 region: CASSVQGAGEAFF. The CDR3 DNA reads TGCGCCAGCAGTGTCCAGGGGGCGGGTGAAGCTTTCTTT.

The chain couples TRBV6-5 to TRBJ1-2; D unclear. The CDR3 sequence is 12 residues long. In germline, CDR1 is MNHEY, CDR2 SVGAGI. Trimming pared 6 bases from V and 1 base from J, leaving 6 bases between. This chain's CDR3 is CASRQINYGYTF. In DNA form, the CDR3 reads TGTGCCAGCAGACAGATTAACTATGGCTACACCTTC.

V is TRBV18 and J is TRBJ2-7; D is unclear. The CDR3 is 12 amino acids. Germline V gene sequence: CDR1 KGHSH, CDR2 LQKENI. The ends were cut back, 2 bases at V and 5 bases at J, with 7 bases in the middle. CDR3 bases: TGTGCCAGCTCACCAGGGCTACACGAGCAGTACTTC. Its protein product is CASSPGLHEQYF.

The chain employs TRBV9 and TRBJ1-1; D is uncertain. Trimming left V 4 bases short and J 8 bases short, with 21 bases between. CDR1 SGDLS and CDR2 YYNGEE come from the germline V gene. The CDR3 has 15 residues. This CDR3 is CASSRTYGLSYEAFF. The CDR3 bases are TGTGCCAGCAGCAGGACTTACGGGTTGTCATACGAAGCTTTCTTT.

This chain uses TRBV5-4 with TRBJ2-6; TRBD1 matches at 10 bases. V was pared by 4 bases and J by 0 bases, with 7 bases of the junction left unmatched. The CDR3 has 18 residues. CDR1 is SGHNT, CDR2 YYREEE, per germline (reference sequence). The CDR3: CASSAGQGRASGANVLTF. In DNA form, the CDR3 reads TGTGCCAGCAGCGCGGGACAGGGGCGCGCCTCTGGGGCCAACGTCCTGACTTTC.

The chain has TRBV27 and TRBJ1-2; 8 bases map to TRBD1. V lost 10 bases to trimming and J lost 4 bases; unmatched junction nucleotides: 8. Germline V gives CDR1 MNHEY, CDR2 SMNVEV (reference sequence). The CDR3 extends over 13 amino acids. CDR3 in amino acids: CATAGGNGYGYTF. DNA for the CDR3: TGTGCCACCGCAGGGGGCAATGGCTATGGCTACACCTTC.

V is TRBV5-4 and J is TRBJ2-2; the match to TRBD2 covers 15 bases. Germline CDR1 is SGHNT and CDR2 is YYREEE (reference sequence). With V trimmed by 0 bases and J by 2 bases, 5 bases remained unmatched. The length of the CDR3 is 19 residues. CDR3 bases: TGTGCCAGCAGCTTGGAACCGGGACTAGCGGGGGGAAACACCGGGGAGCTGTTTTTT. Its translation: CASSLEPGLAGGNTGELFF. Using reference TRBV5-4 and TRBJ2-2 for the parts outside the CDR3, the full variable domain is ETGVTQSPTHLIKTRGQQVTLRCSSQSGHNTVSWYQQALGQGPQFIFQYYREEENGRGNFPPRFSGLQFPNYSSELNVNALELDDSALYLCASSLEPGLAGGNTGELFFGEGSRLTVL.

The genes are TRBV15 and TRBJ2-7, with 8 bases fitting TRBD1. The CDR3 covers 14 residues. J gave up 5 bases and V 8 bases, and 11 bases lay outside the gene matches. Germline lookup yields CDR1 LNHNV and CDR2 YYDKDF (reference sequence). For the CDR3, the DNA is TGTGCCACCGGGAGGACAGGGCTAGTTGACGAGCAGTACTTC. Its protein is CATGRTGLVDEQYF.

The rearrangement joins TRBV4-3 to TRBJ2-6; 9 bases align to TRBD2. The ends lost 0 bases at V and 1 base at J; junction bases unmatched: 4. This CDR3 spans 18 amino acids. CDR1 is LGHNA and CDR2 is YSLEER in the germline V gene. The CDR3 nucleotides are TGCGCCAGCAGCCAAGACGCCAGCGGGAGGTCTGGGGCCAACGTCCTGACTTTC. Protein: CASSQDASGRSGANVLTF.

The V gene is TRBV11-2, the J gene TRBJ2-1, with 7 bases lining up with TRBD2. V shed 3 bases and J 8 bases; nucleotides not matched to a gene: 1. Germline V lookup: CDR1 SGHAT, CDR2 FQNNGV. The CDR3 sequence is 12 residues long. The DNA for the CDR3 is TGTGCCAGCAGCTTGGGGGGGGATGAGCAGTTCTTC. Translated, it gives CASSLGGDEQFF.

V and J are TRBV29-1 and TRBJ1-1; D not resolved. Germline V gene data show CDR1 as SQVTM and CDR2 as ANQGSEA. This CDR3 region has 13 residues. V was cut by 7 bases and J by 5 bases, with 17 bases left in between. CDR3 nucleotide sequence: TGCAGCGCCCTCGGAGGCCTGGGGACTGAAGCTTTCTTT. Translation: CSALGGLGTEAFF.

This chain uses TRBV4-2 with TRBJ2-2, with unresolved D. The CDR3 is made up of 14 amino acids. Germline V gene data show CDR1 as LGHNA and CDR2 as YNFKEQ. V was shortened by 0 bases and J by 2 bases, with 4 bases between the two germline ends. The CDR3 sequence: CASSQDKNTGELFF. The CDR3 region has the DNA TGTGCCAGCAGCCAAGACAAAAACACCGGGGAGCTGTTTTTT.

The chain employs TRBV4-3 and TRBJ2-3, with 14 bases matching TRBD2. Germline CDR1 is LGHNA and CDR2 is YSLEER. The J segment lost 9 bases and the V segment lost 1 base, leaving 6 bases of the junction unmatched. The CDR3 has 16 amino acids. The CDR3 loop reads CASSQGPGLAGETQYF. The CDR3 DNA is TGCGCCAGCAGCCAAGGCCCGGGACTAGCGGGAGAGACGCAGTATTTT.

V usage is TRBV19 and J usage is TRBJ2-3, with 8 bases fitting TRBD2. This CDR3 region has 15 residues. CDR1 is LNHDA and CDR2 is SQIVND in the germline V gene (reference sequence). Trimming took 3 bases from V and 2 from J; bases not matched to a gene: 4. As DNA, the CDR3 is TGTGCCAGTAGTATCGGGGGGGCCTACACAGATACGCAGTATTTT. It codes for CASSIGGAYTDTQYF.

The V gene is TRBV15, the J gene TRBJ2-4, with D possibly matching TRBD1 (5 bases). The ends were cut back, 5 bases at V and 6 bases at J, with 17 bases in the middle. The germline V gene encodes CDR1 LNHNV and CDR2 YYDKDF (reference sequence). The CDR3 loop spans 15 amino acids. The chain's CDR3 is CATSGKDSLGNIQYF. As DNA, the CDR3 is TGTGCCACCAGCGGCAAAGACAGTCTCGGAAACATTCAGTACTTC.

The J gene is TRBJ1-6, the V gene TRBV27; no firm D call. Germline V lookup: CDR1 MNHEY, CDR2 SMNVEV (reference sequence). The CDR3 contains 16 residues. V was trimmed by 5 bases and J by 8 bases, leaving 19 bases between them. The CDR3 protein is CASSSQVRAPHSPLHF. The CDR3 DNA sequence: TGTGCCAGCAGTAGCCAGGTGCGGGCTCCCCATTCACCCCTCCACTTT.